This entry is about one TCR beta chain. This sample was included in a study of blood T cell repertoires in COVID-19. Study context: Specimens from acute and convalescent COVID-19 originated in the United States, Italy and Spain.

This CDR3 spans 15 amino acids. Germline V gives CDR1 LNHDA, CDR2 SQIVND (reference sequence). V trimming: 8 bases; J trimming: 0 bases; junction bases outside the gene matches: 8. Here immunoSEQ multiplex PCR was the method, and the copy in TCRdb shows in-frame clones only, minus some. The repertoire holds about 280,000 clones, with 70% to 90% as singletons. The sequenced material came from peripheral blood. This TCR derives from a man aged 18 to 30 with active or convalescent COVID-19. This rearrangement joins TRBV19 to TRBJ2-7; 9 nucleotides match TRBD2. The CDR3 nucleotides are TGTGCCAGTGCGACTGTAGCGGGGGACTCCTACGAGCAGTACTTC. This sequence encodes CASATVAGDSYEQYF.